What follows are 28 T cell receptor beta chains derived from one specimen sequenced in a study of robustness of blood B and T cell sequencing. Instead of genomic DNA, mRNA was used to measure TCR beta repertoires. cDNA synthesis used template switching with a 5' universal priming oligo. A 12-nucleotide random UMI in the template-switch oligo labeled every cDNA molecule. One entry per CDR3 protein, called by TCRdb with MiXCR from the PCR reads. The data hold over 750 distinct CDR3 sequences, with around 75% observed a single time. Sequenced input: peripheral blood. These receptors were taken from a human donor in good health.

The chain employs TRBV7-1 and TRBJ2-1; 10 nucleotides align to TRBD1. TRBV7-1 falls under the ORF class, with uncertain function. CDR3 length: 14 residues. The V gene end was trimmed by 3 bases and the J gene end by 9 bases; junction bases not matched to a gene: 5. CDR3 loop: CASSSTGGAGEQFF. DNA of the CDR3: TGTGCCAGCAGCTCGACAGGGGGCGCGGGTGAGCAGTTCTTC.

Relative to its sample, this clonotype is hyperexpanded (1% or more). The chain uses TRBV10-3 and TRBJ1-2; 7 positions match TRBD1. J was trimmed by 5 bases and V by 2 bases; bases with no gene match: 2. The V gene's germline CDR1 is ENHRY and CDR2 SYGVKD. The CDR3 length is 13 residues. The CDR3 region has the DNA TGTGCCATCAGTGAGCGGGGACAGTATGGCTACACCTTC. This sequence encodes CAISERGQYGYTF.

The chain uses TRBV20-1 and TRBJ2-3; the match to TRBD2 covers 8 bases. V lost 4 bases, J lost 9 bases, and 12 bases stayed unmatched. The germline gives CDR1 DFQATT, CDR2 SNEGSKA (reference sequence). The CDR3 contains 14 residues. CDR3 amino acids: CSAMTSDNFRTQYF. In DNA, the CDR3 is TGCAGTGCTATGACTAGCGATAATTTCAGGACGCAGTATTTT.

This chain connects TRBV24-1 to TRBJ2-2; TRBD1 aligns across 11 bases. V was clipped by 7 bases and J by 7 bases; unmatched bases: 10. CDR3 length: 16 amino acids. The germline V gene has CDR1 KGHDR and CDR2 SFDVKD. The CDR3 sequence: CATSRGQGAKGGELFF. As DNA, the CDR3 is TGTGCCACCAGCCGAGGACAGGGGGCGAAAGGCGGGGAGCTGTTTTTT.

V and J are TRBV6-5 and TRBJ1-2; D is ambiguous. Germline loops: CDR1 MNHEY, CDR2 SVGAGI. The CDR3 is made up of 14 amino acids. V lost 6 bases and J lost 5, with 16 bases in between. The CDR3 bases are TGTGCCAGCAGCCCTTATTATACGGGGTATGGCTACACCTTC. Protein product: CASSPYYTGYGYTF.

This sequence joins TRBV5-1 and TRBJ2-2, with D perhaps given as TRBD1 or TRBD2 (6 bases each). Germline V gene data show CDR1 as SGHRS and CDR2 as YFSETQ. This CDR3 spans 14 amino acids. V was shortened by 5 bases and J by 5 bases, with 13 bases between the two germline ends. The chain's CDR3 is CASSPGGGTGELFF. The CDR3 DNA reads as TGCGCCAGCAGTCCCGGGGGCGGTACCGGGGAGCTGTTTTTT. The full variable domain, in which reference TRBV5-1 and TRBJ2-2 provide the parts outside the CDR3, is KAGVTQTPRYLIKTRGQQVTLSCSPISGHRSVSWYQQTPGQGLQFLFEYFSETQRNKGNFPGRFSGRQFSNSRSEMNVSTLELGDSALYLCASSPGGGTGELFFGEGSRLTVL.

V gene TRBV24-1 combines with J gene TRBJ2-7; the match to TRBD1 covers 9 bases. With V trimmed by 11 bases and J by 4 bases, 8 bases remained unmatched. This CDR3 is built from 13 residues. The germline V gene encodes CDR1 KGHDR and CDR2 SFDVKD. CDR3 coding DNA: TGTGCCAAATTACAGGGGGCGCATTACGAGCAGTACTTC. It codes for CAKLQGAHYEQYF.

Only one count was recorded for this clonotype. The CDR3 reads CASSQGPYTEAFF. CDR3 bases: TGTGCCAGCAGCCAAGGACCATACACTGAAGCTTTCTTT. The chain joins TRBV14 to TRBJ1-1; D gene unclear. The CDR3 runs to 13 residues. The germline gives CDR1 SGHDN, CDR2 FVKESK. V lost 1 base to trimming and J lost 3 bases, with 6 bases between them.

V usage is TRBV10-1 and J usage is TRBJ2-2; possible D gene TRBD1, 5 bases. Germline V lookup: CDR1 WNHNN, CDR2 SYGVQD (reference sequence). Trimming pared 5 bases from V and 0 bases from J, leaving 10 bases between. This CDR3 has 15 residues. The CDR3 DNA follows: TGCGCCAGCAGTTCGGCAGGGCCGAACACCGGGGAGCTGTTTTTT. As protein: CASSSAGPNTGELFF.

This chain joins TRBV10-3 and TRBJ2-7, with D perhaps given as TRBD1 or TRBD2 (6 bases each). Germline V gene sequence: CDR1 ENHRY, CDR2 SYGVKD. CDR3 length equals 21 residues. V lost 6 bases and J 0 bases, leaving 33 bases between the germline ends. CDR3 nucleotides: TGTGCCATCAGCACTGACAAGAGGGGGTGGGGGGAGCAGCGGAACTCCTACGAGCAGTACTTC. Its translation is CAISTDKRGWGEQRNSYEQYF.

The chain combines TRBV11-2 with TRBJ2-7; 7 bases align to TRBD2. CDR1 is SGHAT, CDR2 FQNNGV, per germline. The V gene end was trimmed by 0 bases and the J gene end by 3 bases; junction bases not matched to a gene: 2. This CDR3 comprises 14 residues. CDR3: CASSLEPGGYEQYF. In nucleotides, the CDR3 is TGTGCCAGCAGCTTAGAACCGGGGGGCTACGAGCAGTACTTC. Full variable domain (remainder filled in from reference TRBV11-2 and TRBJ2-7): EAGVAQSPRYKIIEKRQSVAFWCNPISGHATLYWYQQILGQGPKLLIQFQNNGVVDDSQLPKDRFSAERLKGVDSTLKIQPAKLEDSAVYLCASSLEPGGYEQYFGPGTRLTVT.

CDR3: CASRGDRGNSPLHF. The CDR3 coding sequence is TGTGCCAGCAGGGGGGACAGGGGCAATTCACCCCTCCACTTT. The chain uses TRBV7-9 and TRBJ1-6; 10 nucleotides line up with TRBD1. Germline values: CDR1 SEHNR, CDR2 FQNEAQ (reference sequence). Trimming at V came to 6 bases and at J to 7 bases, leaving 3 bases not matched to a gene. The CDR3 is 14 amino acids. Full variable domain (outside the CDR3, taken from reference TRBV7-9 and TRBJ1-6): DTGVSQNPRHKITKRGQNVTFRCDPISEHNRLYWYRQTLGQGPEFLTYFQNEAQLEKSRLLSDRFSAERPKGSFSTLEIQRTEQGDSAMYLCASRGDRGNSPLHFGNGTRLTVT.

By share, this clonotype counts as hyperexpanded. The chain has TRBV4-1 and TRBJ1-1, with a weak D call TRBD1 (5 bases). Germline assignment: CDR1 MGHRA and CDR2 YSYEKL. There are 16 residues in the CDR3. The V and J ends lost 0 bases and 3 bases respectively, with 14 bases between them. The CDR3 protein is CASSQDLGGRDTEAFF. For the CDR3, the DNA is TGCGCCAGCAGCCAAGATCTGGGGGGGAGGGACACTGAAGCTTTCTTT.

This chain uses TRBV7-8 with TRBJ2-7; either TRBD1 or TRBD2 may fit D (6 bases each). Germline V gene lookup returns CDR1 SGHVS and CDR2 FQNEAQ. This CDR3 contains 16 residues. V dropped 5 bases and J dropped 2 bases, with 19 bases sitting between them. The CDR3 bases are TGTGCCAGCAGCCTCCCGTCGGGGGACAAACCCTACGAGCAGTACTTC. It is translated as CASSLPSGDKPYEQYF.

The chain's CDR3 is CASSPGRDNEQFF. CDR3 nucleotide sequence: TGTGCCAGCAGCCCCGGGAGGGACAATGAGCAGTTCTTC. This chain uses TRBV7-9 with TRBJ2-1, with TRBD2 matching over 8 bases. V was pared by 5 bases and J by 5 bases, with 2 bases of the junction left unmatched. Germline CDR1 SEHNR, CDR2 FQNEAQ (reference sequence). The CDR3 length is 13 residues.

The chain is built from TRBV5-1 and TRBJ1-6, with D possibly TRBD1 on 5 matching bases. V dropped 5 bases and J dropped 7 bases, with 13 bases sitting between them. Germline lookup yields CDR1 SGHRS and CDR2 YFSETQ. The CDR3 spans 14 residues. The CDR3 DNA follows: TGCGCCAGCAGTTGGGGGGGGTCCAATTCACCCCTCCACTTT. It encodes CASSWGGSNSPLHF. The whole variable domain, filled in from reference TRBV5-1 and TRBJ1-6, reads KAGVTQTPRYLIKTRGQQVTLSCSPISGHRSVSWYQQTPGQGLQFLFEYFSETQRNKGNFPGRFSGRQFSNSRSEMNVSTLELGDSALYLCASSWGGSNSPLHFGNGTRLTVT.

J is TRBJ1-6 and V is TRBV12-3 or TRBV12-4; D call uncertain. The CDR3 consists of 14 residues. V was trimmed by 3 bases and J by 7 bases, leaving 10 bases between them. The CDR3 nucleotides are TGTGCCAGCAGTTTTGGGCAGAAAAATTCACCCCTCCACTTT. It is translated as CASSFGQKNSPLHF.

The chain recombines TRBV5-5 with TRBJ2-7, with D hard to call. Germline V gene lookup returns CDR1 SGHKS and CDR2 YYEKEE (reference sequence). This CDR3 is 11 amino acids long. V gave up 2 bases and J gave up 1 base, with 1 base separating them. The CDR3 reads CASSFSYEQYF. The CDR3 DNA sequence: TGTGCCAGCAGCTTTTCCTACGAGCAGTACTTC. Combining the CDR3 with reference TRBV5-5 and TRBJ2-7 gives the whole variable domain DAGVTQSPTHLIKTRGQQVTLRCSPISGHKSVSWYQQVLGQGPQFIFQYYEKEERGRGNFPDRFSARQFPNYSSELNVNALLLGDSALYLCASSFSYEQYFGPGTRLTVT.

This chain connects TRBV9 to TRBJ2-2; weak D call: TRBD2 (6 bases). Trimming cost V 2 bases and J 4 bases, with 12 bases left between them. CDR1 and CDR2 from the germline V gene are SGDLS and YYNGEE. This CDR3 comprises 15 residues. Written as DNA, the CDR3 is TGTGCCAGCAGCGTCTACGCGGGGTCCACCGGGGAGCTGTTTTTT. Protein: CASSVYAGSTGELFF.

The genes are TRBV10-3 and TRBJ1-1, with D uncertain. The V gene lost 6 bases and the J gene lost 0 bases, with 11 bases spanning the gap. The CDR3 extends over 14 amino acids. The germline V gene encodes CDR1 ENHRY and CDR2 SYGVKD. CDR3 sequence (DNA): TGTGCCATCAGAAGTGACAAAATGAACACTGAAGCTTTCTTT. It codes for CAIRSDKMNTEAFF.

The V gene is TRBV5-1, the J gene TRBJ2-5; D is perhaps TRBD1 (6 bases). The V end lost 4 bases, the J end lost 5 bases, and 6 bases lay between the germline ends. CDR1 is SGHRS, CDR2 YFSETQ, per germline. The CDR3 is 11 amino acids. The CDR3 loop reads CASSQGETQYF. In DNA form, the CDR3 reads TGCGCCAGCAGCCAGGGGGAGACCCAGTACTTC.

This clonotype was observed a few times. J is TRBJ1-6 and V is TRBV23-1; TRBD1 is a possible D gene (6 bases). TRBV23-1 is labeled an ORF, and its function is uncertain. The length of the CDR3 is 14 residues. V lost 8 bases and J 6 bases, leaving 14 bases between the germline ends. The CDR3 is CASGPRDTNSPLHF. The CDR3 DNA reads as TGCGCCAGCGGACCGCGGGACACTAATTCACCCCTCCACTTT.

This clonotype was recorded a few times. The V and J genes are TRBV29-1 and TRBJ2-3; D call uncertain. Germline V gene lookup returns CDR1 SQVTM and CDR2 ANQGSEA. Trimming cost V 5 bases and J 3 bases, with 9 bases left between them. This CDR3 is 12 amino acids long. CDR3 residues: CSVRKGTDTQYF. CDR3 DNA sequence: TGCAGCGTTAGAAAAGGAACAGATACGCAGTATTTT.

The V and J genes are TRBV11-2 and TRBJ1-1; 8 bases are shared with TRBD1. The V gene's germline CDR1 is SGHAT and CDR2 FQNNGV. The V and J ends lost 1 base and 5 bases, in that order; junction bases with no gene match: 0. The CDR3 length is 13 residues. CDR3 amino acids: CASSLGTGTEAFF. Here the CDR3 DNA reads TGTGCCAGCAGCTTAGGGACAGGGACTGAAGCTTTCTTT.

The genes are TRBV29-1 and TRBJ2-3, with 7 nucleotides matching TRBD2. The germline CDR1 and CDR2 sequences are SQVTM and ANQGSEA. V dropped 4 bases and J dropped 1; count of bases not matched to a gene: 8. This CDR3 is 15 amino acids long. The CDR3 loop is CSVVIYRGGTDTQYF. CDR3 DNA sequence: TGCAGCGTTGTGATTTATCGGGGGGGCACAGATACGCAGTATTTT.

The chain uses TRBV2 and TRBJ1-1, with D possibly being TRBD1 (5 bases). The length of the CDR3 is 15 residues. V was cut by 11 bases and J by 3 bases, with 22 bases left in between. The germline V gene encodes CDR1 SNHLY and CDR2 FYNNEI. The CDR3 here is CACKRGRARDTEAFF. In DNA form, the CDR3 reads TGTGCCTGCAAACGGGGCAGGGCTAGAGACACTGAAGCTTTCTTT.

This clonotype showed up just a few times. The J gene is TRBJ2-3, the V gene TRBV6-8; no reliable D call. Trimming left V 2 bases short and J 1 base short, with 13 bases between. Germline V gene sequence: CDR1 MNHGY, CDR2 SAAAGT. The CDR3 is 16 residues long. CDR3 sequence reads: CASSYDPSRGTDTQYF. The CDR3, as DNA: TGTGCCAGCAGTTACGACCCTTCCCGGGGCACAGATACGCAGTATTTT.

This clonotype was seen more than once but under ten times. The chain links TRBV19 to TRBJ1-3, with a weak D call TRBD1 (6 bases). Germline V lookup: CDR1 LNHDA, CDR2 SQIVND (reference sequence). CDR3 length: 15 amino acids. V was pared by 5 bases and J by 0 bases, with 11 bases between. This CDR3 reads CASSPTTGSGNTIYF. The DNA for the CDR3 is TGTGCCAGTAGTCCGACGACAGGCTCTGGAAACACCATATATTTT.